The T cell receptor (beta chain) under discussion was sequenced for a study of patients and donors after allogeneic stem cell transplantation. TCRdb reanalysed the RT-PCR reads using MiXCR and keeps one entry per CDR3 protein. The sample has around 150,000 distinct CDR3 sequences; 30% are singletons. The sample taken for sequencing was blood, either unsorted or a sorted T cell fraction (not recorded which). The sequence came from a human donor who was either an allogeneic HSCT recipient or a stem cell or donor lymphocyte infusion donor (not recorded which). It is not recorded whose cells these are; they may come from a transplant donor.

The CDR3 DNA sequence: TGTGCCAGCAGGCGGGGCAGGGCTTACAATGAGCAGTTCTTC. Protein sequence: CASRRGRAYNEQFF. This chain connects TRBV12-3 or TRBV12-4 to TRBJ2-1; perhaps TRBD2 as D (6 bases). This CDR3 region has 14 residues. The V gene lost 6 bases and the J gene lost 4 bases, with 13 bases spanning the gap.